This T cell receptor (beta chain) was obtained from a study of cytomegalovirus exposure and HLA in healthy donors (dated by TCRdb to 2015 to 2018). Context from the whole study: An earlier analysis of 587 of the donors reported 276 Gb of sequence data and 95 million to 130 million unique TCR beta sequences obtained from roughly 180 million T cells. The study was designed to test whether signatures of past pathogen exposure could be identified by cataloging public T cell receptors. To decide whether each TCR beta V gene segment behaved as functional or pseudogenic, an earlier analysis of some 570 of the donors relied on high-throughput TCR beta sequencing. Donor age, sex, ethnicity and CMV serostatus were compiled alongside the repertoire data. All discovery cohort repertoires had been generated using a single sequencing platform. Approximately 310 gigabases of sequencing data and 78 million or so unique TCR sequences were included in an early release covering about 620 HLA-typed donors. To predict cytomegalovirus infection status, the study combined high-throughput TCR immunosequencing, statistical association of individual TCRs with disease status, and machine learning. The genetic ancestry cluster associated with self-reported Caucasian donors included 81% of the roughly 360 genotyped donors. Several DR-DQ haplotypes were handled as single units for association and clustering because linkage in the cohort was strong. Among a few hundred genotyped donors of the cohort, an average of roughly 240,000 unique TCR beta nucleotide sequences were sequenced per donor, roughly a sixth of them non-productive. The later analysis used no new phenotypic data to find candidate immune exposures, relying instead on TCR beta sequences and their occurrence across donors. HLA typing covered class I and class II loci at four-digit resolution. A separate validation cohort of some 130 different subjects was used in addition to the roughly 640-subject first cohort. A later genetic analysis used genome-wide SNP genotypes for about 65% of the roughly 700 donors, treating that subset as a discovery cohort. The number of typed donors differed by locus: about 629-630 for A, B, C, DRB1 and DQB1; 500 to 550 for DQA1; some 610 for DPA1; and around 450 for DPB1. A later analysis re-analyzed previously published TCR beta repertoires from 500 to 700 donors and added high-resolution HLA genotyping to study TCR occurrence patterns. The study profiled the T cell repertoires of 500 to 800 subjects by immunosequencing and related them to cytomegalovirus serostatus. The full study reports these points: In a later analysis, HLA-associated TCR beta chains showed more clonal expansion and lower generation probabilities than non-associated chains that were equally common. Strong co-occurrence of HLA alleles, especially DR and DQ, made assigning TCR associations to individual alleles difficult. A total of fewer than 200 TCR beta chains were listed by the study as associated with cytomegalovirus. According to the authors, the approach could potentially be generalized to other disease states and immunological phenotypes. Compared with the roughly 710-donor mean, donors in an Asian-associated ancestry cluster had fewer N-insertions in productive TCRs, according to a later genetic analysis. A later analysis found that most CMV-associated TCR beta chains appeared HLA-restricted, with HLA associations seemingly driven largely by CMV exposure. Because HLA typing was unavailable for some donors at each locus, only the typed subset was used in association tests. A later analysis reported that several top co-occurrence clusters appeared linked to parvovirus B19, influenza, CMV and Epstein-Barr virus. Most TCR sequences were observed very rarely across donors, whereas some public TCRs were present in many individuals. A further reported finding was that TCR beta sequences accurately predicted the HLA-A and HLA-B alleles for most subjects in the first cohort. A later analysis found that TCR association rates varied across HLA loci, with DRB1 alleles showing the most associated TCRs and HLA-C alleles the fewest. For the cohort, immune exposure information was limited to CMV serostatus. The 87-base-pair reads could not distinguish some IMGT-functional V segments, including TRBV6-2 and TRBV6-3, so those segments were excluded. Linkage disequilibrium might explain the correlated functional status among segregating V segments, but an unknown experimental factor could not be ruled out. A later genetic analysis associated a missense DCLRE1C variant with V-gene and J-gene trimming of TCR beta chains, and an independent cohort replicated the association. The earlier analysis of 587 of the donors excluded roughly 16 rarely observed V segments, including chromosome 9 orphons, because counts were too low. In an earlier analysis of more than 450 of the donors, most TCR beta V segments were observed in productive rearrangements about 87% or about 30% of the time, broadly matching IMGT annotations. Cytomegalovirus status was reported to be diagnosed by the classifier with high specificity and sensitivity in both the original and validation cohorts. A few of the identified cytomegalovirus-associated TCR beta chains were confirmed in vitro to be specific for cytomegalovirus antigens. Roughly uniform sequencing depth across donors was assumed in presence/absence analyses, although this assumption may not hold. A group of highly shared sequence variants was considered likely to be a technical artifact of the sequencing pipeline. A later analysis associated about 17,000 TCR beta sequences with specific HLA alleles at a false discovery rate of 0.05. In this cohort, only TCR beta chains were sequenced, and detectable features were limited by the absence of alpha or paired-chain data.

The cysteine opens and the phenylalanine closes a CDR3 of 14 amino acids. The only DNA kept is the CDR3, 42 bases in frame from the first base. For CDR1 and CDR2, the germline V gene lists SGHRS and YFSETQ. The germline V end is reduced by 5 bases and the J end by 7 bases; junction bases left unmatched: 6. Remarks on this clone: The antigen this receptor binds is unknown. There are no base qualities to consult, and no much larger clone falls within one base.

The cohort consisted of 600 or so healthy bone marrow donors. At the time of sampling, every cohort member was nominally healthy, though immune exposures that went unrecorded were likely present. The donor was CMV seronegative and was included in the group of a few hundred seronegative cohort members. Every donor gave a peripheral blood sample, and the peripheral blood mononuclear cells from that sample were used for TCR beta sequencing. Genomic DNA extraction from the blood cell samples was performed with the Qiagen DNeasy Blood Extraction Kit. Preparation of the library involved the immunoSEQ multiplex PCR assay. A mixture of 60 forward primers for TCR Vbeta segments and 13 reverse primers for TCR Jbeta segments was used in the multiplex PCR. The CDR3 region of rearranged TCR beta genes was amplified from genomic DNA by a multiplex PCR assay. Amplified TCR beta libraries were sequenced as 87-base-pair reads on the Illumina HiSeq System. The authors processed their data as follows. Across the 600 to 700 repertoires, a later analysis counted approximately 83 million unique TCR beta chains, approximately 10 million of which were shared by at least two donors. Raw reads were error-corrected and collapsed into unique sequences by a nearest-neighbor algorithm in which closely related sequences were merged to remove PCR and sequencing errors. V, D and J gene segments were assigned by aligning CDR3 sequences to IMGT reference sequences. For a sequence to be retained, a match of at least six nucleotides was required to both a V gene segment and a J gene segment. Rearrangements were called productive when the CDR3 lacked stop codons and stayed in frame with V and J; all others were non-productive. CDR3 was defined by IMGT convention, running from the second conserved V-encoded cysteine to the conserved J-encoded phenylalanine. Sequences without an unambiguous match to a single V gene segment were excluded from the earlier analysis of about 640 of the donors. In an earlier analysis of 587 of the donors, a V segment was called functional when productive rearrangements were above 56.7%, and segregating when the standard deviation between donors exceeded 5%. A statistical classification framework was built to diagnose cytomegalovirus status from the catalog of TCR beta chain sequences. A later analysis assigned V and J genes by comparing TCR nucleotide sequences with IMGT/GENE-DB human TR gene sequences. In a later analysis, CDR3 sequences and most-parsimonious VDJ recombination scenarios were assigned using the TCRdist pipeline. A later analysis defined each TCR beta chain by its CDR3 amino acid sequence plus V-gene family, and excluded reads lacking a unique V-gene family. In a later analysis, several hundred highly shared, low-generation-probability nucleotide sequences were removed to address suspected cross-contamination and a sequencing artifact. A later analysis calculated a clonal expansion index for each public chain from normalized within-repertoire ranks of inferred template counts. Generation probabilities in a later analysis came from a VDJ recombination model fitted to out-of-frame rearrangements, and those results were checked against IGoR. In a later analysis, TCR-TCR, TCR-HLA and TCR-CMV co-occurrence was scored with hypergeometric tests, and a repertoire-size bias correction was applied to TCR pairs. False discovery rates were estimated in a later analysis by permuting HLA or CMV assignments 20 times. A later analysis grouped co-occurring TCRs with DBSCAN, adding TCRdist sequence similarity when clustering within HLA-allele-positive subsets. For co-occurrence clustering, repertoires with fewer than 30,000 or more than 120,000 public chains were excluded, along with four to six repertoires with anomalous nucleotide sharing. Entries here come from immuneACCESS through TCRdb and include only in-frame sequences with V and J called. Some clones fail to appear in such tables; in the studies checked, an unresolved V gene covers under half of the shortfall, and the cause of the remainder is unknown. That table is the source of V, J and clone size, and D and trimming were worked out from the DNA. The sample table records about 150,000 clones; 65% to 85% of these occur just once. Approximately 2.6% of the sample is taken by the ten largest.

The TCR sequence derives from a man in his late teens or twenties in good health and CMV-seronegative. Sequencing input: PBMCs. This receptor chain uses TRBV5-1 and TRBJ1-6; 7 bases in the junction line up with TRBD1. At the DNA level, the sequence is TGCGCCAGCAGAGCCGGGACAGCCAATTCACCCCTCCACTTT. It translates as CASRAGTANSPLHF.